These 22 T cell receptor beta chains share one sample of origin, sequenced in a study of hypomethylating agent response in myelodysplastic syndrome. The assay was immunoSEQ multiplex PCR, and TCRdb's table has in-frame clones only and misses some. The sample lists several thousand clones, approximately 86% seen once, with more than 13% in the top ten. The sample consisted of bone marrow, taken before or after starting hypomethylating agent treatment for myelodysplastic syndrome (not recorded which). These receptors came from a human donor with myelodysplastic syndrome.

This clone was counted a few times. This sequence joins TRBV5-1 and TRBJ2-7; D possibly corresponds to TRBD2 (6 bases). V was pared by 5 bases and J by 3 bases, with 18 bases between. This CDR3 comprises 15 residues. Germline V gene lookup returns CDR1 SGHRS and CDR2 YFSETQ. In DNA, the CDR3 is TGCGCCAGCAGGCTGTCCGTGGAGGGGTTCTACGAGCAGTACGTC. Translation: CASRLSVEGFYEQYV.

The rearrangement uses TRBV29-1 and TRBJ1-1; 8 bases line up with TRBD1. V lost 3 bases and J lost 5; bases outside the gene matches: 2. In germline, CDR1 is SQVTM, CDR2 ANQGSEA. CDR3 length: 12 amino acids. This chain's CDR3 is CSVEDRETEAFF. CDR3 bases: TGCAGCGTTGAGGACAGGGAAACTGAAGCTTTCTTT.

The CDR3 sequence: CASRGGTSGASRETQYF. The CDR3 region has the DNA TGTGCCAGCAGGGGAGGGACTAGCGGGGCTTCCCGAGAGACCCAGTACTTC. The chain has TRBV2 and TRBJ2-5; 13 bases align to TRBD2. This CDR3 is 17 amino acids long. In germline, CDR1 is SNHLY, CDR2 FYNNEI. Unmatched junction bases numbered 11, after V lost 6 bases and J lost 4 bases.

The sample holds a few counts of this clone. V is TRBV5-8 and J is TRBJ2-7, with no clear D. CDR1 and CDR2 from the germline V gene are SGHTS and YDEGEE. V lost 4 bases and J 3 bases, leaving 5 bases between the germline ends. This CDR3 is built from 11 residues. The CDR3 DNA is TGTGCCAGCAGCCATAGCTACGAGCAGTACGTC. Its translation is CASSHSYEQYV.

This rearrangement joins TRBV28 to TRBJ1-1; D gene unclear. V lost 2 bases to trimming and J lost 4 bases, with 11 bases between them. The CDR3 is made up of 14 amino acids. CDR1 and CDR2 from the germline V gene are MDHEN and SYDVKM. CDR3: CASSLNLLSTEAFF. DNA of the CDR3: TGTGCCAGCAGTTTAAACCTTTTGAGCACTGAAGCTTTCTTT.

CDR3 sequence reads: CASSQDVGGVGNQPQHF. CDR3 nucleotides: TGTGCCAGCAGCCAAGATGTAGGGGGTGTCGGCAATCAGCCCCAGCATTTT. This sequence joins TRBV4-2 and TRBJ1-5; perhaps TRBD1 as D (6 bases). There are 17 residues in the CDR3. From germline, CDR1 is LGHNA and CDR2 YNFKEQ. V was pared by 0 bases and J by 2 bases, with 14 bases between.

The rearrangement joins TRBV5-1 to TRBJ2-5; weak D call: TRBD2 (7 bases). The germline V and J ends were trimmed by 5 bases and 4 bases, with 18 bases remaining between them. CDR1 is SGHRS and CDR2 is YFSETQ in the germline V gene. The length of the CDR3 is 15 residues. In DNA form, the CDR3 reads TGCGCCAGCAGTCGTGACGGGGGGCAACGAGAGACCCAGTACTTC. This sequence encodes CASSRDGGQRETQYF.

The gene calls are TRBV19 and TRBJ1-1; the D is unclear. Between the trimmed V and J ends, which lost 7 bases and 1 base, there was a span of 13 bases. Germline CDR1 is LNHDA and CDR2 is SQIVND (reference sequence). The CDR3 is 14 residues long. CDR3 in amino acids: CASTMTLGNTEAFF. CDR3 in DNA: TGTGCCAGTACCATGACCTTGGGGAACACTGAAGCTTTCTTT. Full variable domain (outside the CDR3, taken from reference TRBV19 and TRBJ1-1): DGGITQSPKYLFRKEGQNVTLSCEQNLNHDAMYWYRQDPGQGLRLIYYSQIVNDFQKGDIAEGYSVSREKKESFPLTVTSAQKNPTAFYLCASTMTLGNTEAFFGQGTRLTVV.

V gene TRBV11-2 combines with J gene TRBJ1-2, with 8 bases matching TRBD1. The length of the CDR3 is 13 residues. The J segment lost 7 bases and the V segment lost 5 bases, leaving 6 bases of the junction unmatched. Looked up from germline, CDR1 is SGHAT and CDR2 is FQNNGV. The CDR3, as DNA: TGTGCCAGCAGCCCGCAGGGGGCAGCTGGCTACACCTTC. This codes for CASSPQGAAGYTF.

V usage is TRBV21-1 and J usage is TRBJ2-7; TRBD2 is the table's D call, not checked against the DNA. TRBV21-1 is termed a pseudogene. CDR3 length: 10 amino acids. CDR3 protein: CVDKPAKQYF. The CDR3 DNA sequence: TGCGTAGATAAACCTGCGAAGCAGTACTTC.

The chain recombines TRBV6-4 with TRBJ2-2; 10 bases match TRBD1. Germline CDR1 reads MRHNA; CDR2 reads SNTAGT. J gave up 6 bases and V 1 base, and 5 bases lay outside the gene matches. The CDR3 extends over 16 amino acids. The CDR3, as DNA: TGTGCCAGCAGTGACTTTTATGGACAGGGGGCCGGGGAGCTGTTTTTT. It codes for CASSDFYGQGAGELFF.

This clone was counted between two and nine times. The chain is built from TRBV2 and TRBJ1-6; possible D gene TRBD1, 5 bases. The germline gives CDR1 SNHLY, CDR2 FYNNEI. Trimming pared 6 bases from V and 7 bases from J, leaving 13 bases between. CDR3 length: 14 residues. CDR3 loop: CASRAGTDNSPLHF. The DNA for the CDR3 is TGTGCCAGCAGGGCCGGGACCGACAATTCACCCCTCCACTTT.

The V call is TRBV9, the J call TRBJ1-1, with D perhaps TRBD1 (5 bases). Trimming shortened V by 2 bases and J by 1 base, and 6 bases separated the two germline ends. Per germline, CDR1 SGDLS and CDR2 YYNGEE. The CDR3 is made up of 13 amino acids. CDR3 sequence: CASSVQGNTEAFF. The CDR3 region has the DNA TGTGCCAGCAGCGTCCAGGGGAACACTGAAGCTTTCTTT.

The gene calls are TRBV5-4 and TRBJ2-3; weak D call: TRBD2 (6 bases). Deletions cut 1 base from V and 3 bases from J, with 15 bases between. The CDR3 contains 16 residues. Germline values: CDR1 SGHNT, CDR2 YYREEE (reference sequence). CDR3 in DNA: TGTGCCAGCAGCTTGTCGGTAGGACTAATAACAGATACGCAGTATTTT. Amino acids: CASSLSVGLITDTQYF.

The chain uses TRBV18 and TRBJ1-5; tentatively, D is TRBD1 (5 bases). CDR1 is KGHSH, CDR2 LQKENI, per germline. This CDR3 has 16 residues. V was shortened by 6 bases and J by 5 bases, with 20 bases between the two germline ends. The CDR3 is CASSPEEKGLHQPQHF. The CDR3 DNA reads TGTGCCAGCTCCCCCGAGGAGAAGGGGTTGCATCAGCCCCAGCATTTT.

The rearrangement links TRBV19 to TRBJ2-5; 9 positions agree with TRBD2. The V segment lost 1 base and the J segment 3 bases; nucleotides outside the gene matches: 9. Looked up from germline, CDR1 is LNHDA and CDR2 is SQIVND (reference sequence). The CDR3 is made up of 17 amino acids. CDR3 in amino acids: CASSIGRGGLGKETQYF. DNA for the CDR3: TGTGCCAGTAGTATAGGGCGGGGGGGCCTTGGTAAAGAGACCCAGTACTTC.

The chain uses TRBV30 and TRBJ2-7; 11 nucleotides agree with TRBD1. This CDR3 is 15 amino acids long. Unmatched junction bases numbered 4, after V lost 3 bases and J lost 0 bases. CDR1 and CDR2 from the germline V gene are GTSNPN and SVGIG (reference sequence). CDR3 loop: CAWRADRGLSYEQYF. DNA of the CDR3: TGTGCCTGGAGGGCGGACAGGGGGCTCTCCTACGAGCAGTACTTC.

The CDR3 coding sequence is TGTGCCAGCAGCGTAGAAGCCCCCACAGATACGCAGTATTTT. Its protein product is CASSVEAPTDTQYF. The chain employs TRBV9 and TRBJ2-3, with no clear D. Trimming left V 0 bases short and J 2 bases short, with 7 bases between. Germline loops: CDR1 SGDLS, CDR2 YYNGEE. The CDR3 spans 14 residues.

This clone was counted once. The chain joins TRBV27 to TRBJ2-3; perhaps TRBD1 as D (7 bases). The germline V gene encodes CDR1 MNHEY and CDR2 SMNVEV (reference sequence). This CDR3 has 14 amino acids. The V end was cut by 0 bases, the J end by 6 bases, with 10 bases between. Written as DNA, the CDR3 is TGTGCCAGCAGTTTATCAGCAGGGGGGGATACGCAGTATTTT. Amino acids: CASSLSAGGDTQYF.

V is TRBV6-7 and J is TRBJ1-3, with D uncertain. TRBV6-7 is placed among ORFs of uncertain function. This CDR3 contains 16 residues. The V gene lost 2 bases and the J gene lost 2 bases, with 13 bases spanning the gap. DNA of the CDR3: TGTGCCAGCAGTTACATTCGGGGTGATGCTGGAAACACCATATATTTT. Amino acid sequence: CASSYIRGDAGNTIYF.

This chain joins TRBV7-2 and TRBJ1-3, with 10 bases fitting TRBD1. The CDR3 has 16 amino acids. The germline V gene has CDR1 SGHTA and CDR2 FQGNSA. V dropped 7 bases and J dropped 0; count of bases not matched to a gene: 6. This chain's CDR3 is CASTTGTGVSGNTIYF. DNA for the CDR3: TGTGCCAGCACCACCGGGACAGGGGTCTCTGGAAACACCATATATTTT.

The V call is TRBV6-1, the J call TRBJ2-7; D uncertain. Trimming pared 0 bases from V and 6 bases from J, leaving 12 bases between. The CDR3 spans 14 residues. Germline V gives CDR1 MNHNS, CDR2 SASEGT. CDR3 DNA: TGTGCCAGCAGTGAAGCCCCAGCTTCCCCCGAGCAGTACTTC. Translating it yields CASSEAPASPEQYF.